The clone carrying this T cell receptor (beta chain) was seen more than once but under ten times. The antigen remains unidentified. TCRdb reprocessed the 5' RACE reads via MiXCR and lists one record per CDR3 protein. The sample holds approximately 340,000 distinct CDR3 sequences, about an eighth seen once. This sample was taken from a study of T-cell memory formation after mild COVID-19. Overall study: Largely donor-specific sequence clusters came from a couple of donors.

Study-level results: Largely, contracting CD4+ clones fell within CM and EM, and contracting CD8+ clones within EMRA. Prior to infection, memory already included some responding clones, suggesting cross-reactive memory joined. Day 15 to 85 contracting clones showed balanced CD4/CD8; day 15 to 37 expanders favored CD4+.

Deletions cut 5 bases from V and 2 bases from J, with 12 bases between. The V gene's germline CDR1 is MRHNA and CDR2 SNTAGT. The CDR3 length is 14 residues. Sequenced material: PBMCs or a T cell subset sorted from them (not recorded which). This sequence originates from a man younger than 30 who had mild COVID-19 (a few samples of this study predate the infection). Cell type and time point are not known. This chain joins TRBV6-4 and TRBJ1-1; D gene uncertain. CDR3 nucleotide sequence: TGTGCCAGCAGTTCGACCCCGGGCAACACTGAAGCTTTCTTT. It yields the protein CASSSTPGNTEAFF.